This T cell receptor beta chain was obtained from a study of chronic HIV infection and antiretroviral therapy. This clonotype was seen more than once but under ten times. This CDR3 is 15 amino acids long. The V segment lost 4 bases and the J segment 2 bases; nucleotides outside the gene matches: 8. Germline V CDR1 and CDR2: DFQATT, SNEGSKA (reference sequence). TCRdb re-analysed the 5' RACE reads in MiXCR, keeping a single row per CDR3 protein. This table holds some 43,000 distinct CDR3 sequences, approximately 20% found once. V gene TRBV20-1 combines with J gene TRBJ1-5; 7 bases fit TRBD1. The TCR sequence derives from an adult who had HIV and had not received antiretroviral therapy, or was an uninfected healthy control (not recorded which). The sequencing input was peripheral blood. DNA for the CDR3: TGCAGTGCTACCAGACAGGGAATCGGCAATCAGCCCCAGCATTTT. It yields the protein CSATRQGIGNQPQHF.